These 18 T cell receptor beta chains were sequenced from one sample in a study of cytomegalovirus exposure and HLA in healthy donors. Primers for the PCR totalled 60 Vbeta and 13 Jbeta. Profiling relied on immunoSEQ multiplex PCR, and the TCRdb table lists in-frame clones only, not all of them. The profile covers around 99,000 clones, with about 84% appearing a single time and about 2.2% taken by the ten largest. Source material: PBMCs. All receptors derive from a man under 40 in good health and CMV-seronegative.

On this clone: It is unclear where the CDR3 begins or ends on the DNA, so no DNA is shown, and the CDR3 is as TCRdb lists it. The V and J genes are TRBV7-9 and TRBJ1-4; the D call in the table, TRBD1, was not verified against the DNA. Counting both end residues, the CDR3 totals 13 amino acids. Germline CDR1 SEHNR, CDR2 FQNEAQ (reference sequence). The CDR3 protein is CASSFGPGQGAFF.

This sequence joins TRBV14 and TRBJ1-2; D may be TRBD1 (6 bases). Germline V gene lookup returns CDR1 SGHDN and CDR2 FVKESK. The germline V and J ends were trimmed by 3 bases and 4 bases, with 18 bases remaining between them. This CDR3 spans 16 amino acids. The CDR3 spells CASSHGTSAPGYGYTF. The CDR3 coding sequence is TGTGCCAGCAGCCATGGGACATCGGCACCCGGCTATGGCTACACCTTC.

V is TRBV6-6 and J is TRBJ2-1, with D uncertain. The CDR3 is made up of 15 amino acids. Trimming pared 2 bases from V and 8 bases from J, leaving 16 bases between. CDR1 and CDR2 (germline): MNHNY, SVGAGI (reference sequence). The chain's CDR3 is CASSYPTRGTDEQFF. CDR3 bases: TGTGCCAGCAGTTACCCCACACGAGGAACCGATGAGCAGTTCTTC.

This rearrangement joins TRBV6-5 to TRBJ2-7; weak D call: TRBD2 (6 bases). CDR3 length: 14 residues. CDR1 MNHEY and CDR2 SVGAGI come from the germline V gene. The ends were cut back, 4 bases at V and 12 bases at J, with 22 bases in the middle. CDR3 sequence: CASSSLADLAAWYF. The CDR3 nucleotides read TGTGCCAGCAGTTCCTTAGCGGACTTGGCTGCTTGGTACTTC.

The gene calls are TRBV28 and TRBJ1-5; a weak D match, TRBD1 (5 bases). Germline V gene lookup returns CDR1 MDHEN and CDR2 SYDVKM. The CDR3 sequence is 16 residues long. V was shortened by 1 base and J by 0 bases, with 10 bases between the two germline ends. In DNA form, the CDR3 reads TGTGCCAGCAGTTTATTCATCCAGGGTAGCAATCAGCCCCAGCATTTT. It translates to CASSLFIQGSNQPQHF. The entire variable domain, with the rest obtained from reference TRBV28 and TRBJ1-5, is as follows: DVKVTQSSRYLVKRTGEKVFLECVQDMDHENMFWYRQDPGLGLRLIYFSYDVKMKEKGDIPEGYSVSREKKERFSLILESASTNQTSMYLCASSLFIQGSNQPQHFGDGTRLSIL.

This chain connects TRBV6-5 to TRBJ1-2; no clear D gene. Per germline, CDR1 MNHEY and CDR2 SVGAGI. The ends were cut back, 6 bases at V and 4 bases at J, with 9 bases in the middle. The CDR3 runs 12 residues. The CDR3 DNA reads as TGTGCCAGCAGGAATCCGGTCTATGGCTACACCTTC. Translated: CASRNPVYGYTF.

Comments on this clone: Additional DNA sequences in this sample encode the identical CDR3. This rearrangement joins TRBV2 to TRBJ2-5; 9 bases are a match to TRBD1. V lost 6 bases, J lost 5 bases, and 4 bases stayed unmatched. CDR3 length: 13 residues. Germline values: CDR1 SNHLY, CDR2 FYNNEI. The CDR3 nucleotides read TGTGCCAGCAGGGACAGGGGTCTCGAGACCCAGTACTTC. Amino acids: CASRDRGLETQYF. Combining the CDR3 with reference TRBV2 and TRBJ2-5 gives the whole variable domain EPEVTQTPSHQVTQMGQEVILRCVPISNHLYFYWYRQILGQKVEFLVSFYNNEISEKSEIFDDQFSVERPDGSNFTLKIRSTKLEDSAMYFCASRDRGLETQYFGPGTRLLVL.

The CDR3 region has the DNA TGTGCCAGCAGCCCACAGGGGGGTCCAGAGACCCAGTACTTC. This translates into CASSPQGGPETQYF. This chain joins TRBV9 and TRBJ2-5; 8 bases fit TRBD1. CDR3 length equals 14 residues. Trimming cost V 4 bases and J 4 bases; bases outside gene matches: 6. From germline, CDR1 is SGDLS and CDR2 YYNGEE.

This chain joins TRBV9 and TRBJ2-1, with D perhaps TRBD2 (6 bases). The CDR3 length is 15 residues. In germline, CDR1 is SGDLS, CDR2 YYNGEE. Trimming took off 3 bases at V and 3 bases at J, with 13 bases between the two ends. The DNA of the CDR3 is TGTGCCAGCAGCGCGATCCCGGGGGACTACAATGAGCAGTTCTTC. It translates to CASSAIPGDYNEQFF.

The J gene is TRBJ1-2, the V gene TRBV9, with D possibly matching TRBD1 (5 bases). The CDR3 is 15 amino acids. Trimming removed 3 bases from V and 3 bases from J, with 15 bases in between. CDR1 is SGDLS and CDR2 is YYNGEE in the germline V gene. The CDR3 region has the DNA TGTGCCAGCAGCGGTGGGGGGGGAGGGGACTATGGCTACACCTTC. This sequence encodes CASSGGGGGDYGYTF.

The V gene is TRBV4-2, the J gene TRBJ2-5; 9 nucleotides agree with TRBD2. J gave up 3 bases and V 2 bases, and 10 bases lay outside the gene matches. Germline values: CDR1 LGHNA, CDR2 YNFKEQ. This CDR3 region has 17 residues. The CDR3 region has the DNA TGTGCCAGCAGCCAAAGGGGAAGCGGGGGGAGAGAAGAGACCCAGTACTTC. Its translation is CASSQRGSGGREETQYF.

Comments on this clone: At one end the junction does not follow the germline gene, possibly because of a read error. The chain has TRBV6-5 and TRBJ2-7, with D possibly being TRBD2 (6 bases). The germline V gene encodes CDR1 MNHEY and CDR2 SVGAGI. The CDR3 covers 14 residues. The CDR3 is CASRYHGGGYEQYF. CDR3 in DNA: TGTGCCAGCCGTTACCATGGGGGAGGCTACGAGCAGTACTTC.

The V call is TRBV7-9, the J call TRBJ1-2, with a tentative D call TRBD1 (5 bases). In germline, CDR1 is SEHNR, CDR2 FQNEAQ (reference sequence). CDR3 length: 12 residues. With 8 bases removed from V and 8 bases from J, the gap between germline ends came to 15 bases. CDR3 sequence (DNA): TGTGCCAGCTCGGCGACGGGGGAGGGCTACACCTTC. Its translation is CASSATGEGYTF.

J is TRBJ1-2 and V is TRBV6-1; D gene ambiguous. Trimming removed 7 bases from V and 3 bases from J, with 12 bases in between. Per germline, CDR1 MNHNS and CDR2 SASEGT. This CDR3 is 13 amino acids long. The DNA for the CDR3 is TGTGCCAGCATTGGCAGCGGGTACTATGGCTACACCTTC. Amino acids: CASIGSGYYGYTF.

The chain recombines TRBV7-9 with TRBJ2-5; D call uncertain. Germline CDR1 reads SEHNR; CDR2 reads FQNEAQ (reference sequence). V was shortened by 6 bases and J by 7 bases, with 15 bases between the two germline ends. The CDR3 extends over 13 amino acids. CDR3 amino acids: CASRETVVVTQYF. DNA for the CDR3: TGTGCCAGCAGGGAAACAGTGGTGGTGACCCAGTACTTC.

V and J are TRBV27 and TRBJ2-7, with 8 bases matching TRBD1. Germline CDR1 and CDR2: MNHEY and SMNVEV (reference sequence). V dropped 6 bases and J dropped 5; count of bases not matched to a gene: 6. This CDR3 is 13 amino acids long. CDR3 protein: CASRSDRAHEQYF. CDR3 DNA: TGTGCCAGCAGATCGGACAGGGCCCACGAGCAGTACTTC.

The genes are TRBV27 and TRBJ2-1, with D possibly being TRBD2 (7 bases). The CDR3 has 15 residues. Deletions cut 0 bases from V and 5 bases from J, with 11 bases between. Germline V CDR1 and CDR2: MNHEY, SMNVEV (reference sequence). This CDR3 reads CASSLSRGGHNEQFF. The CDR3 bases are TGTGCCAGCAGTTTATCCCGCGGGGGCCACAATGAGCAGTTCTTC.

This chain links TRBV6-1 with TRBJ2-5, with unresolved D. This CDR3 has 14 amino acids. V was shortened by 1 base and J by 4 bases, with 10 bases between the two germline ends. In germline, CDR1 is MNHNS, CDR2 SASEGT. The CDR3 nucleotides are TGTGCCAGCAGTGAAGTCTGGGCAATAGAGACCCAGTACTTC. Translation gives CASSEVWAIETQYF.